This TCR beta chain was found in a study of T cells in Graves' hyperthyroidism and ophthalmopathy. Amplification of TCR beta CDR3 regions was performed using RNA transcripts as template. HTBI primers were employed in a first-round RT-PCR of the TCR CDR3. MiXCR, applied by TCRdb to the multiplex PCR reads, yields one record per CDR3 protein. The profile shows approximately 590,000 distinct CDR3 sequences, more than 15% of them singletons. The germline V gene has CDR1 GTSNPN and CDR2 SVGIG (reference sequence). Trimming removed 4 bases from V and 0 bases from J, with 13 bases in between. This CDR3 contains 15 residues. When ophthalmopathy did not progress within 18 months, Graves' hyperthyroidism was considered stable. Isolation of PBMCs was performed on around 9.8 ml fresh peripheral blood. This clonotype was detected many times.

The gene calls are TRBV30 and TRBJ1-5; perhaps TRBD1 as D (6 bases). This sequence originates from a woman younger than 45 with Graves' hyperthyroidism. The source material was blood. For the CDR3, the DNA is TGTGCCTGGAACCACGGGACACATAGCAATCAGCCCCAGCATTTT. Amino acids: CAWNHGTHSNQPQHF.